Listed below are T cell receptor beta chains from one sample, sequenced in a study of shared clonotypes between healthy human individuals. Measured with immunoSEQ multiplex PCR; TCRdb has only the in-frame clones, and not every one. The sample comprises about 1.1 million clones, around 77% of which are singletons, and approximately 0.95% rests with the top ten. Input material: memory CD4+ T cells from PBMCs. These TCRs come from a man younger than 35 in good health. Some clones in this sample may be carry-over from other donors' samples. The CDR3 runs from the conserved cysteine through the conserved F or W. D genes are given only for firm matches. Expanded clones are given a class, and other clones once, few, many or no size at all.

D gene	J gene	V gene	clone size	CDR3 DNA	CDR3 protein
NA	TRBJ2-1	TRBV6-1	NA	TGTGCCAGCCGGGCAGTTAATTACAATGAGCAGTTCTTC	CASRAVNYNEQFF
NA	TRBJ2-5	TRBV9	NA	TGTGCCAGCAGTCTCGACATTGAAGAGACCCAGTACTTC	CASSLDIEETQYF
NA	TRBJ1-5	TRBV7-8	many	TGTGCCAGCAGCTCACCGGGAGCTCAGCCCCAGCATTTT	CASSSPGAQPQHF
NA	TRBJ1-5	TRBV19	NA	TGTGCCAGTAGTATAGAGGGTAATCAGCCCCAGCATTTT	CASSIEGNQPQHF
NA	TRBJ2-1	TRBV2	once	TGTGCCAGCAGTAGTTACAATGAGCAGTTCTTC	CASSSYNEQFF
NA	TRBJ2-7	TRBV6-6	NA	TGTGCCAGCAGGCCCGTTGGTGGCGGGTACTACGAGCAGTACTTC	CASRPVGGGYYEQYF
NA	TRBJ2-3	TRBV18	NA	TGTGCCAGCTCACCACAAACGCGCACAGATACGCAGTATTTT	CASSPQTRTDTQYF
NA	TRBJ1-1	TRBV28	few	TGTGCCAGCAGTTGGGTCGCTGCGGGGACTGAAGCTTTCTTT	CASSWVAAGTEAFF
NA	TRBJ1-5	TRBV7-8	NA	TGTGCCAGCAGCTTAGACATGGGGCAGCCCCAGCATTTT	CASSLDMGQPQHF
NA	TRBJ1-2	TRBV27	NA	TGTGCGTCTGGTCAGGGGAAGTATGGCTACACCTTC	CASGQGKYGYTF
TRBD1	TRBJ1-3	TRBV28	NA	TGTGCCAGCGGGGATCCGGGACAGGCAGCCTCTGGAAACACCATATATTTT	CASGDPGQAASGNTIYF
NA	TRBJ2-3	TRBV2	few	TGTGCCAGCACCAGGGGGGCCCGGGCAGATACGCAGTATTTT	CASTRGARADTQYF
TRBD2	TRBJ2-7	TRBV5-1	NA	TGCGCCAGCAGCTTGGACCGCGGGAGCTCTCGCGAGCAGTACTTC	CASSLDRGSSREQYF
TRBD2	TRBJ2-5	TRBV5-1	NA	TGCGCCAGCAGCTTGGTGGCTAGCGGTGCGGGGACCCAGTACTTC	CASSLVASGAGTQYF
NA	TRBJ2-6	TRBV28	NA	TGTGCCAGCAGGGACGGATACTCTGGGGCCAACGTCCTGACTTTC	CASRDGYSGANVLTF
NA	TRBJ2-1	TRBV5-6	NA	TGTGCCAGCAGCTTGTCCTTAGGACTAATCTACAATGAGCAGTTCTTC	CASSLSLGLIYNEQFF
NA	TRBJ2-3	TRBV28	NA	TGTGCCAGCAGTCTACCGGTTTTTACAGATACGCAGTATTTT	CASSLPVFTDTQYF
TRBD1	TRBJ2-1	TRBV5-6	NA	TGTGCCAGCAGCCACCCCCGGACAGGGGGCTCCTACAATGAGCAGTTCTTC	CASSHPRTGGSYNEQFF
TRBD1	TRBJ1-2	TRBV15	NA	TGTGCCACCAGCAGAGATCTTAGGACAGGTGATAATGGCTACACCTTC	CATSRDLRTGDNGYTF
NA	TRBJ2-7	TRBV20-1	few	TGCAGTGCTGACGGGGTTTACGAGCAGTACTTC	CSADGVYEQYF
TRBD1	TRBJ1-4	TRBV30	NA	TGTGCCTGGAAGCTCGCAGGGGGTAGTCAAGATGAAAAACTGTTTTTT	CAWKLAGGSQDEKLFF
NA	TRBJ1-1	TRBV9	NA	TGTGCCAGCAGCTCGACTTGGACAAGGAACACTGAAGCTTTCTTT	CASSSTWTRNTEAFF
NA	TRBJ1-5	TRBV7-9	NA	TGTGCCAGCAGCTTAGGGTTGTGGAGCAATCAGCCCCAGCATTTT	CASSLGLWSNQPQHF
TRBD1	TRBJ1-4	TRBV4-1	NA	TGCGCCAGCAGCCAAGCCTGGGGGACAGGGGGAGAAAAACTGTTTTTT	CASSQAWGTGGEKLFF
NA	TRBJ1-5	TRBV6-5	NA	TGTGCCAGCAGTTACCTGTGGGGCGCGGACCAGCCCCAGCATTTT	CASSYLWGADQPQHF
NA	TRBJ2-3	TRBV19	NA	TGTGCCAGTAACGTACCAGGACCAATTGATACGCAGTATTTT	CASNVPGPIDTQYF
TRBD2	TRBJ2-1	TRBV9	NA	TGTGCCAGCAGCTACGGGACTAGCGGGAGTCCGTTCTTC	CASSYGTSGSPFF
NA	TRBJ2-3	TRBV10-2	NA	TGCGCCAGCGGTTTACCAGGGGATACGCAGTATTTT	CASGLPGDTQYF
NA	TRBJ2-6	TRBV5-4	NA	TGTGCCAGCAGCGTCGGACCCTCTGGGGCCAACGTCCTGACTTTC	CASSVGPSGANVLTF
TRBD1	TRBJ1-5	TRBV11-2	NA	TGTGCCAGCAGCTTTTCCGGGACAGGGAACCAGCCCCAGCATTTT	CASSFSGTGNQPQHF
TRBD2	TRBJ2-3	TRBV4-1	NA	TGCGCCAGCAGCCAGGCAGGACTAGCGGTAAGGGGTACGCAGTATTTT	CASSQAGLAVRGTQYF
NA	TRBJ2-1	TRBV19	NA	TGTGCCACCTCAGGGTGGGATCGCGATGAGCAGTTCTTC	CATSGWDRDEQFF
NA	TRBJ2-5	TRBV5-1	few	TGCGCCAGCAGCTTGGGGGAAGGGGAGACCCAGTACTTC	CASSLGEGETQYF
NA	TRBJ2-6	TRBV6-1	NA	TGTGCCAGCAGTGGTACAGAAGCTGGGGCCAACGTCCTGACTTTC	CASSGTEAGANVLTF
TRBD1	TRBJ2-6	TRBV28	NA	TGTGCCAGCAGTCAACCCGGGACAGGATTTTTCTCTGGGGCCAACGTCCTGACTTTC	CASSQPGTGFFSGANVLTF
NA	TRBJ1-5	TRBV7-6	NA	TGTGCCAGCAGCTTAGGGAGTGGGAATCAGCCCCAGCATTTT	CASSLGSGNQPQHF
NA	TRBJ2-2	TRBV30	NA	TGTGCCTGGAGTGTAACGCAGGGGGAGCTGTTTTTT	CAWSVTQGELFF
NA	TRBJ1-1	TRBV7-3	few	TGTGCCAGCAGCGCCATTGTGGGTGGGAACACTGAAGCTTTCTTT	CASSAIVGGNTEAFF
TRBD1	TRBJ2-7	TRBV7-8	NA	TGTGCCAGCAGCCGAGGGACAGGGGACCCCTCCTACGAGCAGTACTTC	CASSRGTGDPSYEQYF
NA	TRBJ2-1	TRBV28	NA	TGTGCCAGCATTGACTCCTACAATGAGCAGTTCTTC	CASIDSYNEQFF
TRBD1	TRBJ1-1	TRBV11-3	NA	TGTGCCAGCAGCTTAGATTACAGGGGCGTGAACACTGAAGCTTTCTTT	CASSLDYRGVNTEAFF
TRBD1	TRBJ2-7	TRBV5-1	NA	TGCGCCAGCAGCTGGGGACAGGTACCGGGCGAGCAGTACTTC	CASSWGQVPGEQYF